Listed below are T cell receptor beta chains from one sample, sequenced in a study of T cell repertoires in cytomegalovirus infection. TCRdb fed the reads into MiXCR, producing one record per CDR3 protein. The sample comprises 150,000 to 190,000 distinct CDR3 sequences, 23% of which are singletons, and 9.5% to 12% rests with the top ten. The sequenced sample was PBMCs. The source of these receptors is a human donor in good health (CMV status not recorded). Some clones in this sample may be carry-over from other donors' samples. The CDR3 runs from the conserved cysteine through the conserved F or W. D genes are given only for firm matches. Not all rows give a size; the values are once, few, many and, for expanded clones, a class.

j_gene | d_gene | v_gene | abundance | len | CDR3nt | CDR3aa
TRBJ2-7 | TRBD1 | TRBV11-2 | few | 15 | TGTGCCAGCAGCTTTGCGACAGGGGAAAGCTACGAGCAGTACTTC | CASSFATGESYEQYF
TRBJ1-5 | - | TRBV7-8 | many | 13 | TGTGCCAGCAGCTTTTTGGGCAATCAGCCCCAGCATTTT | CASSFLGNQPQHF
TRBJ1-6 | TRBD1 | TRBV6-1 | - | 14 | TGTGCCAGCAGTGCACAGGGGATCAATTCACCCCTCCACTTT | CASSAQGINSPLHF
TRBJ1-1 | - | TRBV29-1 | - | 12 | TGCAGCTTTGAAGGGGCCAACACTGAAGCTTTCTTT | CSFEGANTEAFF
TRBJ2-2 | TRBD2 | TRBV2 | - | 15 | TGTGCCAGCAGTTTTAGCGGGGGAAACACCGGGGAGCTGTTTTTT | CASSFSGGNTGELFF
TRBJ1-1 | - | TRBV18 | - | 13 | TGTGCCAGCTGCGGGGAGAAGTACACTGAAGCTTTCTTT | CASCGEKYTEAFF
TRBJ2-7 | TRBD2 | TRBV7-9 | - | 15 | TGTGCCAGCAGCGATGGGAGCGGGAGGGCCGACGAGCAGTACTTC | CASSDGSGRADEQYF
TRBJ1-2 | - | TRBV25-1 | - | 13 | TGTGCCAGCACAAAGGGCCGGAACTATGGCTACACCTTC | CASTKGRNYGYTF
TRBJ2-1 | TRBD2 | TRBV12-3/TRBV12-4 | many | 16 | TGTGCCAGCAGGCCCCAAGGACTAGCGAACGGCAATGAGCAGTTCTTC | CASRPQGLANGNEQFF
TRBJ1-5 | TRBD1 | TRBV7-9 | - | 15 | TGTGCCAGCAGCTTAGGACAGGGGGCATACCAGCCCCAGCATTTT | CASSLGQGAYQPQHF
TRBJ2-7 | - | TRBV6-1 | few | 17 | TGTGCCAGCAGACTAGGGGCCCAGCTTCAGGGTCCCTACGAGCAGTACTTC | CASRLGAQLQGPYEQYF
TRBJ2-2 | - | TRBV7-2 | many | 15 | TGTGCCAGCCGCGAGGCGGGGCCCTTTACCGGGGAGCTGTTTTTT | CASREAGPFTGELFF
TRBJ2-1 | TRBD2 | TRBV5-1 | few | 16 | TGCGCCAGCAGCTTGACTAGCGGGGGGGCAATCTATGAGCAGTTCTTC | CASSLTSGGAIYEQFF
TRBJ2-7 | - | TRBV7-2 | medium-sized | 13 | TGTGCCAGCAGCCGCACAGGGAATGGCGAGCAGTACTTC | CASSRTGNGEQYF
TRBJ2-4 | TRBD2 | TRBV20-1 | - | 19 | TGCAGTGCTAGACGACGGGGGACTAGCGGACCCATAGCCAAAAACATTCAGTACTTC | CSARRRGTSGPIAKNIQYF
TRBJ2-7 | - | TRBV2 | few | 12 | TGTGCCAGCAGTGAGGGGAATCTCGAGCAGTACTTC | CASSEGNLEQYF
TRBJ1-2 | TRBD1 | TRBV19 | - | 12 | TGTGCCAGTACAGACAGGGCGGGGAGCTACACCTTC | CASTDRAGSYTF
TRBJ2-1 | TRBD2 | TRBV4-1 | - | 15 | TGCGCCAGCAGCCAAGGTAGCGGGGGTAGGAATGAGCAGTTCTTC | CASSQGSGGRNEQFF
TRBJ2-1 | TRBD2 | TRBV28 | few | 13 | TGTGCCAGCAGTTCACCCCTCGGGGGGACGCAGTTCTTC | CASSSPLGGTQFF
TRBJ2-3 | TRBD2 | TRBV7-3 | many | 16 | TGTGCCAGCAGCCCGACTAGCGGGAGGGCGGGAGATACGCAGTATTTT | CASSPTSGRAGDTQYF
TRBJ2-7 | - | TRBV7-8 | - | 14 | TGTGCCAGCAGCATGGGGGTAGGGGGAGACGAGCAGTACTTC | CASSMGVGGDEQYF
TRBJ2-2 | - | TRBV27 | many | 15 | TGTGCCAGCAGTGGACGACAGGACCTCACCGGGGAGCTGTTTTTT | CASSGRQDLTGELFF
TRBJ2-3 | TRBD2 | TRBV19 | few | 16 | TGTGCCAGTAGTATCGGACTAGCGGGCCTCACAGATACGCAGTATTTT | CASSIGLAGLTDTQYF
TRBJ2-1 | TRBD1 | TRBV6-8 | - | 14 | TGTGCCAGCAGCCACAGGGGCGCTTACAATGAGCAGTTCTTC | CASSHRGAYNEQFF
TRBJ2-7 | - | TRBV14 | - | 13 | TGTGCCAGCAGCCATCTTGGGTTAGGGGAGCAGTACTTC | CASSHLGLGEQYF
TRBJ2-1 | TRBD2 | TRBV20-1 | - | 18 | TGCAGTGCTAGATCGGCTAGCGGGGGAGCCAACTCCTACAATGAGCAGTTCTTC | CSARSASGGANSYNEQFF
TRBJ2-7 | - | TRBV19 | few | 15 | TGTGCCAGTAGCACCCCGACCGTTGGGTCCTACGAGCAGTACTTC | CASSTPTVGSYEQYF
TRBJ2-7 | TRBD1 | TRBV7-2 | many | 17 | TGTGCCAGCAGCTTAATTAGTTCCGGGACAGGGGGAGGCGAGCAGTACTTC | CASSLISSGTGGGEQYF
TRBJ1-1 | TRBD1 | TRBV14 | few | 15 | TGTGCCAGCAGCCCGTTGGGGACAGGGGGAGGAGAAGCTTTCTTT | CASSPLGTGGGEAFF
TRBJ1-5 | - | TRBV28 | few | 12 | TGTGCCAGCAGTTTAGCTGCCCGGCCCCAGCATTTT | CASSLAARPQHF
TRBJ2-7 | - | TRBV5-6 | many | 14 | TGTGCCAGCAGCTTTCGAAGCCGAGCCTACGAGCAGTACTTC | CASSFRSRAYEQYF
TRBJ2-3 | TRBD2 | TRBV6-1 | - | 14 | TGTGCCAGCAATCAGCGGGGGTTAAAAGATACGCAGTATTTT | CASNQRGLKDTQYF
TRBJ1-1 | - | TRBV28 | - | 14 | TGTGCCAGCAGCCACCTTGGTGGGAACACTGAAGCTTTCTTT | CASSHLGGNTEAFF
TRBJ2-2 | - | TRBV12-3/TRBV12-4 | - | 13 | TGTGCCAGCGGGGGGCCGAACACCGGGGAGCTGTTTTTT | CASGGPNTGELFF
TRBJ2-7 | - | TRBV7-2 | many | 13 | TGTGCCAGCAGCTTTAACCCAAACTACGAGCAGTACTTC | CASSFNPNYEQYF
TRBJ2-7 | TRBD1 | TRBV14 | few | 13 | TGTGCCAGCACCGTTTCGACAGGGGGCGAGCAGTACTTC | CASTVSTGGEQYF
TRBJ2-1 | TRBD2 | TRBV6-2/TRBV6-3 | - | 19 | TGTGCCAGCAGACGAACCGGGACTAGCGGGGCGAGCTCCTACAATGAGCAGTTCTTC | CASRRTGTSGASSYNEQFF
TRBJ1-2 | - | TRBV27 | many | 14 | TGTGCCAGCAGTTCCTTCCAGGGGAACTATGGCTACACCTTC | CASSSFQGNYGYTF
TRBJ1-6 | - | TRBV7-2 | many | 15 | TGTGCCAGCAGCTTATTCCAGGTTGTGAATTCACCCCTCCACTTT | CASSLFQVVNSPLHF
TRBJ2-1 | TRBD1 | TRBV12-3/TRBV12-4 | - | 13 | TGTGCCAGCAGTAACCACAGGGGAAATGAGCAGTTCTTC | CASSNHRGNEQFF
TRBJ2-5 | - | TRBV2 | - | 13 | TGTGCCAGCAGTGGGACGCCACAAGAGACCCAGTACTTC | CASSGTPQETQYF
TRBJ1-1 | - | TRBV27 | - | 14 | TGTGCCAGCAGTTACGGGGGGTGGAACACTGAAGCTTTCTTT | CASSYGGWNTEAFF
TRBJ2-3 | TRBD2 | TRBV19 | - | 15 | TGTGCCAGTAGTCCGGCTAGCGGGGGCACAGATACGCAGTATTTT | CASSPASGGTDTQYF
TRBJ1-4 | - | TRBV7-2 | few | 15 | TGTGCCAGCAGCTTAGCGCTGGGGGGCGGCGAAAAACTGTTTTTT | CASSLALGGGEKLFF
TRBJ2-1 | TRBD2 | TRBV4-1 | - | 16 | TGCGCCAGCAGCCAAGACCTAGCGGGTTCCTACAATGAGCAGTTCTTC | CASSQDLAGSYNEQFF
TRBJ2-2 | - | TRBV24-1 | once | 16 | TGTGCCACCAGTGACCCCCTGCGGGCGTCTTCCGGGGAGCTGTTTTTT | CATSDPLRASSGELFF
TRBJ2-5 | - | TRBV28 | many | 13 | TGTGCCAGCAGTTTAAAAGCGTTAGAGACCCAGTACTTC | CASSLKALETQYF
TRBJ2-4 | - | TRBV2 | - | 14 | TGTGCCAGCAGTGAATACCTAGCCAAAAACATTCAGTACTTC | CASSEYLAKNIQYF
TRBJ1-5 | - | TRBV28 | few | 14 | TGTGCCAGCAGTTTAGGTGCAGGGAATCAGCCCCAGCATTTT | CASSLGAGNQPQHF
TRBJ1-4 | - | TRBV7-2 | few | 14 | TGTGCCAGCAGACCCAGGGGACTAAATGAAAAACTGTTTTTT | CASRPRGLNEKLFF
TRBJ2-1 | - | TRBV11-3 | many | 16 | TGTGCCAGCAGCTTAGTAGGGGGGTCGGCCTACAATGAGCAGTTCTTC | CASSLVGGSAYNEQFF
TRBJ1-2 | TRBD1 | TRBV7-2 | many | 14 | TGTGCCAGCAGCCGGACAGGGGCTAACTATGGCTACACCTTC | CASSRTGANYGYTF
TRBJ1-5 | TRBD1 | TRBV12-3/TRBV12-4 | few | 16 | TGTGCCAGCAGTCTGATACAGGGGGGCAAGAATCAGCCCCAGCATTTT | CASSLIQGGKNQPQHF
TRBJ2-1 | TRBD1 | TRBV7-2 | many | 17 | TGTGCCAGCAGCTCCCTCAGAGGGGGCGCGGTTTGGAATGAGCAGTTCTTC | CASSSLRGGAVWNEQFF
TRBJ1-5 | - | TRBV28 | - | 17 | TGTGCCAGCAGTCTAAGGGGGGCACGGACTAGCAATCAGCTCCAGCATTTT | CASSLRGARTSNQLQHF
TRBJ2-1 | - | TRBV12-3/TRBV12-4 | - | 13 | TGTGCCAGCAGTTTCCAGGATTACAATGAGCAGTTCTTC | CASSFQDYNEQFF
TRBJ1-3 | - | TRBV6-1 | few | 12 | TGTGCCAGCAGAGACTCCGGAAACACCATATATTTT | CASRDSGNTIYF
TRBJ1-5 | - | TRBV28 | - | 14 | TGTGCCAGCAGTTTTTTGGATATTGGCCAGCCCCAGCATTTT | CASSFLDIGQPQHF
TRBJ1-2 | - | TRBV28 | few | 17 | TGTGCCAGCATCTCCGTGGCAGTTCCATCCTCGGGTCAGGGCTACACCTTC | CASISVAVPSSGQGYTF